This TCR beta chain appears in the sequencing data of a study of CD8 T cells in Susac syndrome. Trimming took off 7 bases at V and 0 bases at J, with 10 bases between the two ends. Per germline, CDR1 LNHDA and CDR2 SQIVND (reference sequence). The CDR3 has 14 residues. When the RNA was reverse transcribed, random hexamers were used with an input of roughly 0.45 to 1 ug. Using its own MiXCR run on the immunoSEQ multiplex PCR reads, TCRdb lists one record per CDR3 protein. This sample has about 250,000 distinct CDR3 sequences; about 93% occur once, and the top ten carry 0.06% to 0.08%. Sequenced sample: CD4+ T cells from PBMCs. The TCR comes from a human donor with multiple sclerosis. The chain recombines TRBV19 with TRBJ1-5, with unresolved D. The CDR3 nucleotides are TGTGCCAGTAACCCGATGAATAGCAATCAGCCCCAGCATTTT. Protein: CASNPMNSNQPQHF.